This paragraph reports one T cell receptor (beta chain). Its specificity is unknown. Method: immunoSEQ multiplex PCR; TCRdb's copy keeps in-frame clones and lacks some. The sample lists approximately 100,000 clones, approximately 84% occurring once. This sample is drawn from a study of cytomegalovirus exposure and HLA in healthy donors. Study information: A subsequent analysis reported that the roughly 130 validation repertoires were produced on the same platform that had also been used for the 666 first-cohort repertoires. Study observations and caveats: In the 130 or so validation repertoires, a later analysis found that first-cohort TCR clusters tended to co-occur. The authors confirmed in vitro that three CMV-associated chains were specific for CMV antigens. It was about 150 TCR beta chains that were listed as cytomegalovirus-associated.

Germline CDR1 is LGHNA and CDR2 is YNFKEQ. The CDR3 is made up of 15 amino acids. The trim removed 3 bases at V and 5 bases at J, leaving 9 bases unmatched. The receptor was isolated from a man between 18 and 29 years old in good health and CMV-seropositive. V and J are TRBV4-2 and TRBJ2-7; 8 nucleotides match TRBD1. Sequences were obtained from PBMCs. CDR3 coding DNA: TGTGCCAGCAGCCAGGAGCTTCAGGGGGCTGACGAGCAGTACTTC. Amino acid sequence: CASSQELQGADEQYF.